Listed below are T cell receptor beta chains from one sample, sequenced in a study of CD8+ T cells in alopecia areata. TCRdb keeps only in-frame clones here, not all; method: immunoSEQ multiplex PCR. Here the sample spans approximately 150,000 clones, over 70% being singletons. The material sequenced was CD8+ T cells sorted from blood, taken at week 0. These TCRs come from a human donor with alopecia areata. Each CDR3 is given with its conserved first and last residue. D genes are given only for firm matches. Where a row states a size, it is once, few, many or the class of an expanded clone; other rows omit it.

V gene,J gene,clone size,D gene,CDR3 DNA,CDR3 protein
TRBV7-9,TRBJ2-7,.,TRBD1,TGTGCCAGCAGCTTAGCAGGACAGGGCTTCGACGAGCAGTACTTC,CASSLAGQGFDEQYF
TRBV2,TRBJ1-2,.,.,TGTGCCAGCAGTCCATACACTGGAGGCTACACCTTC,CASSPYTGGYTF
TRBV29-1,TRBJ1-4,.,.,TGCAGCGTTGTTAAGCGGGGTGATGAACTGTTTTTT,CSVVKRGDELFF
TRBV7-6,TRBJ2-1,.,.,TGTGCCAGCAGCCCGGACGGTAATGAGCAGTTCTTC,CASSPDGNEQFF
TRBV7-6,TRBJ2-7,.,TRBD2,TGTGCCAGCAGCTTAGGGGACTACTACGAGCAGTACTTC,CASSLGDYYEQYF
TRBV19,TRBJ1-5,.,TRBD1,TGTGCCAGTACCGATGGACAGGGTAATCAGCCCCAGCATTTT,CASTDGQGNQPQHF
TRBV5-1,TRBJ1-4,once,.,TGCGCCAGCAGCTTGGAATGGGCAGGAGCTAATGAAAAACTGTTTTTT,CASSLEWAGANEKLFF
TRBV10-3,TRBJ2-5,once,TRBD2,TGTGCCATCAGTGACTTCGAGCGGGAGAAGCGAGAGACCCAGTACTTC,CAISDFEREKRETQYF
TRBV29-1,TRBJ2-1,.,.,TGCAGCGTTGAAACAGGGTCCTACAATGAGCAGTTCTTC,CSVETGSYNEQFF
TRBV29-1,TRBJ2-1,once,.,TGCAGCGTTGAGGGCCACCCAAGCTCCTACAATGAGCAGTTCTTC,CSVEGHPSSYNEQFF
TRBV11-3,TRBJ2-7,.,.,TGTGCCAGCAGCCCCCGGACAGGAGGTCTAGCGGACTACGAGCAGTACTTC,CASSPRTGGLADYEQYF